Sequencing of this T cell receptor (beta chain) was carried out in a study of T-cell reconstitution after alpha-beta-depleted transplantation in children. CDR3 length: 12 amino acids. In germline, CDR1 is DFQATT, CDR2 SNEGSKA (reference sequence). V dropped 2 bases and J dropped 5 bases, with 9 bases sitting between them. The TCRbeta library incorporated unique molecular identifiers. TCRdb re-derived calls from the PCR reads in MiXCR, one entry per CDR3 protein. Of approximately 230,000 distinct CDR3 sequences listed, over 20% are singletons. The sequence was collected from a girl aged 2 to 10 with Fanconi anemia, due to receive a stem cell transplant. The sequenced sample was PBMCs, obtained before TCRalphabeta/CD19-depleted stem cell transplant. The genes are TRBV20-1 and TRBJ1-2; D not certain. The CDR3 coding sequence is TGCAGTGCTAGACACATCCCTTATGGCTACACCTTC. Its translation is CSARHIPYGYTF.